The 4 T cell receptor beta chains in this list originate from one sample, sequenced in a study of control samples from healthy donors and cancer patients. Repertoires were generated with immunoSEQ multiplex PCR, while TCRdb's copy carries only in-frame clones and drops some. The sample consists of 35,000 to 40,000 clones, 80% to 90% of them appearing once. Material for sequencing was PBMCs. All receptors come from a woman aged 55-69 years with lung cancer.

The DNA of the CDR3 is TGTGCCAGCAGCTTAAGGGGCGGGAACTCGAACACTGAAGCTTTCTTT. It encodes CASSLRGGNSNTEAFF. The chain is built from TRBV7-8 and TRBJ1-1; D is perhaps TRBD1 (5 bases). V was clipped by 2 bases and J by 1 base, with 14 bases between them. Per germline, CDR1 SGHVS and CDR2 FQNEAQ. CDR3 length equals 16 residues. The variable domain in full, with the rest retrieved from reference TRBV7-8 and TRBJ1-1, is GAGVSQSPRYKVAKRGQDVALRCDPISGHVSLFWYQQALGQGPEFLTYFQNEAQLDKSGLPSDRFFAERPEGSVSTLKIQRTQQEDSAVYLCASSLRGGNSNTEAFFGQGTRLTVV.

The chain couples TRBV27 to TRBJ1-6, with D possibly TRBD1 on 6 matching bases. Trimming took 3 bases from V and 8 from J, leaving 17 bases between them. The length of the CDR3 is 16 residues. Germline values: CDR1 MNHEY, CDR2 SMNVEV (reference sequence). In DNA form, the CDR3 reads TGTGCCAGCAGTTTTTATTCGGCAGGGGTAGATTCACCCCTCCACTTT. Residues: CASSFYSAGVDSPLHF.

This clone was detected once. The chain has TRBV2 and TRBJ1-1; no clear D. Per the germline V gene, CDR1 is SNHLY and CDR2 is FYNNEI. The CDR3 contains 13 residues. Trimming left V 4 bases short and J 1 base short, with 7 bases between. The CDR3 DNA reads TGTGCCAGCAGTGGGGAGGGGAACACTGAAGCTTTCTTT. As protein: CASSGEGNTEAFF.

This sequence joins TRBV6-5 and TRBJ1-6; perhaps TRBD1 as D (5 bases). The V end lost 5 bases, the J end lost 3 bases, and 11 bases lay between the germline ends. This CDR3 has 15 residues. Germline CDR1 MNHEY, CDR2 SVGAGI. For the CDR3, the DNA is TGTGCCAGCAGTCTGACAGAGTACTATAATTCACCCCTCCACTTT. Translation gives CASSLTEYYNSPLHF.